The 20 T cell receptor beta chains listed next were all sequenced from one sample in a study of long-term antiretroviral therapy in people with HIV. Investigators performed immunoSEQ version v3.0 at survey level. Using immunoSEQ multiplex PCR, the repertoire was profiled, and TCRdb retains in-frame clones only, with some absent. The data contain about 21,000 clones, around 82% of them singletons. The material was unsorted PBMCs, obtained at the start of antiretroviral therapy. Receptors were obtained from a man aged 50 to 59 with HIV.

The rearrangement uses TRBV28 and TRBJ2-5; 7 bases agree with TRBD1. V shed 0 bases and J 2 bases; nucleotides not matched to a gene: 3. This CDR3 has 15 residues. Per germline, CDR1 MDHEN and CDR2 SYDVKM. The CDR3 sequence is CASSLWTGTQETQYF. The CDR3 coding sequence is TGTGCCAGCAGTTTATGGACAGGGACGCAAGAGACCCAGTACTTC.

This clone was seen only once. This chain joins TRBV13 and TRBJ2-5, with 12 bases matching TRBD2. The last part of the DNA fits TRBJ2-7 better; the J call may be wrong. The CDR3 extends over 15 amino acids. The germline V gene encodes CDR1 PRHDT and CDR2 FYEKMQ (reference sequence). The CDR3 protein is CASSDGLAGSYEQYF. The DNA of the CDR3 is TGTGCCAGCAGCGACGGACTAGCGGGATCCTACGAGCAGTACTTC.

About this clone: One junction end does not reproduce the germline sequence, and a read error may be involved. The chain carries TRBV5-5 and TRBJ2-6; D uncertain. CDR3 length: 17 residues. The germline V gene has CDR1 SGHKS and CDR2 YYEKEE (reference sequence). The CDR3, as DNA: TGTGCCAGCATCGACGTTGTCTCGCACAAGTCGGGCCAACGTCCTGACTTC. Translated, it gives CASIDVVSHKSGQRPDF.

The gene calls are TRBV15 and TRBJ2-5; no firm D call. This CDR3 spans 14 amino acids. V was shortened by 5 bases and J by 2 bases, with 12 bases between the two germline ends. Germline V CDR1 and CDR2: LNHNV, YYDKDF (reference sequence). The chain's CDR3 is CATSGGREQETQYF. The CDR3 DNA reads TGTGCCACCAGCGGTGGCCGAGAGCAAGAGACCCAGTACTTC.

CDR3 sequence (DNA): TGCGCCAGCGGGAAGCAGACAGGAATTTTCTACGAGCAGTACTTC. It codes for CASGKQTGIFYEQYF. V usage is TRBV4-1 and J usage is TRBJ2-7; possibly TRBD1 for D (6 bases). Per the germline V gene, CDR1 is MGHRA and CDR2 is YSYEKL. This CDR3 comprises 15 residues. The germline V and J ends were trimmed by 8 bases and 3 bases, with 20 bases remaining between them.

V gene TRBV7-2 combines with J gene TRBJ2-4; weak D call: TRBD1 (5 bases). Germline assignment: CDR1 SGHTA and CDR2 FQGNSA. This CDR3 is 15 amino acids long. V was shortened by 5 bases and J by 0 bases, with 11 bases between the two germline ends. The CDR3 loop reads CASSPDSLAKNIQYF. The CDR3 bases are TGTGCCAGCAGCCCCGACAGCCTAGCCAAAAACATTCAGTACTTC.

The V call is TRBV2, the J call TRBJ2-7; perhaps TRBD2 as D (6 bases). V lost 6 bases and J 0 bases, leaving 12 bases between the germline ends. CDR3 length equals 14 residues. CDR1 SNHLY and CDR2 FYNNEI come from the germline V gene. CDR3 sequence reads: CASRGGLTSYEQYF. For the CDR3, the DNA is TGTGCCAGCAGGGGAGGACTCACCTCCTACGAGCAGTACTTC.

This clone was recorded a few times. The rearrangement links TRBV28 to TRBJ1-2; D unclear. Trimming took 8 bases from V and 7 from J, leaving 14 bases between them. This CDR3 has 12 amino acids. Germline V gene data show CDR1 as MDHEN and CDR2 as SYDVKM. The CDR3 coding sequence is TGTGCCAGCGGCCCACCCTTGGTTGGCTACACCTTC. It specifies CASGPPLVGYTF.

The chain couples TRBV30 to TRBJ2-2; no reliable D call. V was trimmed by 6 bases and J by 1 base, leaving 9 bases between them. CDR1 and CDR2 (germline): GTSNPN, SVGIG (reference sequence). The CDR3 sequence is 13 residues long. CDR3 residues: CACPIGNTGELFF. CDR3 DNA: TGTGCCTGCCCCATTGGGAACACCGGGGAGCTGTTTTTT.

Written as DNA, the CDR3 is TGTGCCAGCTCACCGTCTTCCGAACCCACGAACACTGAAGCTTTCTTT. Amino acids: CASSPSSEPTNTEAFF. The rearrangement links TRBV18 to TRBJ1-1, with D unclear. Germline CDR1 reads KGHSH; CDR2 reads LQKENI. V lost 3 bases, J lost 1 base, and 15 bases lay in between. This CDR3 has 16 amino acids.

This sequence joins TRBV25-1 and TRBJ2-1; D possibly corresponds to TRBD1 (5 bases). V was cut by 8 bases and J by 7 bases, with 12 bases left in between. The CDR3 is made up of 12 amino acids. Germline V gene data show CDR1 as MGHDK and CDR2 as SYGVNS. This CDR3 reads CASCEGDNEQFF. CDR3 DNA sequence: TGTGCCAGCTGCGAAGGGGATAATGAGCAGTTCTTC.

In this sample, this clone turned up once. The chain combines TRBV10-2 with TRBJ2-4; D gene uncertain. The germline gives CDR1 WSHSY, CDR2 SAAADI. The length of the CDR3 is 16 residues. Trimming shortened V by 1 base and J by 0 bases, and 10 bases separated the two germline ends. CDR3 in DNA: TGCGCCAGCAGTGAGTTACACCTTAGAGCCAAAAACATTCAGTACTTC. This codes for CASSELHLRAKNIQYF.

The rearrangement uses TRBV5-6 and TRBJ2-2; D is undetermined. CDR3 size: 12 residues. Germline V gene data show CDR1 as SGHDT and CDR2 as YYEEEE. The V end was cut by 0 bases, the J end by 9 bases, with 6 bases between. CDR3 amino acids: CASSLVYRELFF. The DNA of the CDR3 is TGTGCCAGCAGCTTGGTCTATAGGGAGCTGTTTTTT. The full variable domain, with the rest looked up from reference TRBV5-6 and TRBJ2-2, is DAGVTQSPTHLIKTRGQQVTLRCSPKSGHDTVSWYQQALGQGPQFIFQYYEEEERQRGNFPDRFSGHQFPNYSSELNVNALLLGDSALYLCASSLVYRELFFGEGSRLTVL.

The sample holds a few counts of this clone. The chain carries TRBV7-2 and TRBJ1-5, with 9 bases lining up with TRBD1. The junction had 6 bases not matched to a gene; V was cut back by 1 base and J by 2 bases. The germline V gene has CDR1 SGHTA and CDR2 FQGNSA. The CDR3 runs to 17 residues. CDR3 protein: CASSLETGGAGNQPQHF. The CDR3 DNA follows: TGTGCCAGCAGCTTAGAAACAGGGGGCGCGGGCAATCAGCCCCAGCATTTT.

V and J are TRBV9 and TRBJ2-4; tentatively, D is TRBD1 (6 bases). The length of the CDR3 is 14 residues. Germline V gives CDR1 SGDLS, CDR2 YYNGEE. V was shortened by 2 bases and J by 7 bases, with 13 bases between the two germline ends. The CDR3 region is CASSVRDTENIQYF. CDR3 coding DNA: TGTGCCAGCAGCGTCCGGGACACCGAGAACATTCAGTACTTC.

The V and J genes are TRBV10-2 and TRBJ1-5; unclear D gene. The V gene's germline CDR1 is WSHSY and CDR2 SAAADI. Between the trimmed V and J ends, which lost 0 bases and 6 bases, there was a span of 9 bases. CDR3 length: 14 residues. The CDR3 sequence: CASSESMGIQPQHF. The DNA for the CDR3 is TGCGCCAGCAGTGAGTCGATGGGGATTCAGCCCCAGCATTTT.

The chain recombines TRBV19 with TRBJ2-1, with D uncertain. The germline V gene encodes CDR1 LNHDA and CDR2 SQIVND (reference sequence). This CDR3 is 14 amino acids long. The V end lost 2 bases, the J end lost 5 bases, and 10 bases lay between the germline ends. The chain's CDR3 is CASSITRLDNEQFF. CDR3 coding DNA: TGTGCCAGTAGTATAACCCGGCTTGACAATGAGCAGTTCTTC. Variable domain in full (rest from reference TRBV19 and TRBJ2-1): DGGITQSPKYLFRKEGQNVTLSCEQNLNHDAMYWYRQDPGQGLRLIYYSQIVNDFQKGDIAEGYSVSREKKESFPLTVTSAQKNPTAFYLCASSITRLDNEQFFGPGTRLTVL.

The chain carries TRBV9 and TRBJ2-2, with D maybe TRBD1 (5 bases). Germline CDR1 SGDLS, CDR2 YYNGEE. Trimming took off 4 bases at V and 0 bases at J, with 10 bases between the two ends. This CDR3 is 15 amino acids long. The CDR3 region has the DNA TGTGCCAGCAGCACAGACAGCTCGAACACCGGGGAGCTGTTTTTT. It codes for CASSTDSSNTGELFF.

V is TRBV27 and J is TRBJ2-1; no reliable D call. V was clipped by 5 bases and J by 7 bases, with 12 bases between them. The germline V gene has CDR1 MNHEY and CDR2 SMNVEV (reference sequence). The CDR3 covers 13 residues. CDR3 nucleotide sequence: TGTGCCAGCAGTCCCTCGGGCCCTAATGAGCAGTTCTTC. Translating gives CASSPSGPNEQFF.

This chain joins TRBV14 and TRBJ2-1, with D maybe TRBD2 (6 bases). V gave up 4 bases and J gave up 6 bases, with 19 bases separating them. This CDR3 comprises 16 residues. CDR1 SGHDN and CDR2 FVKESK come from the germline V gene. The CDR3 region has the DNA TGTGCCAGCAGCCTTTGGGACTCCAGCATGGGCAATGAGCAGTTCTTC. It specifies CASSLWDSSMGNEQFF. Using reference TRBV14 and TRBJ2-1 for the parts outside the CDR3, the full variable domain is EAGVTQFPSHSVIEKGQTVTLRCDPISGHDNLYWYRRVMGKEIKFLLHFVKESKQDESGMPNNRFLAERTGGTYSTLKVQPAELEDSGVYFCASSLWDSSMGNEQFFGPGTRLTVL.